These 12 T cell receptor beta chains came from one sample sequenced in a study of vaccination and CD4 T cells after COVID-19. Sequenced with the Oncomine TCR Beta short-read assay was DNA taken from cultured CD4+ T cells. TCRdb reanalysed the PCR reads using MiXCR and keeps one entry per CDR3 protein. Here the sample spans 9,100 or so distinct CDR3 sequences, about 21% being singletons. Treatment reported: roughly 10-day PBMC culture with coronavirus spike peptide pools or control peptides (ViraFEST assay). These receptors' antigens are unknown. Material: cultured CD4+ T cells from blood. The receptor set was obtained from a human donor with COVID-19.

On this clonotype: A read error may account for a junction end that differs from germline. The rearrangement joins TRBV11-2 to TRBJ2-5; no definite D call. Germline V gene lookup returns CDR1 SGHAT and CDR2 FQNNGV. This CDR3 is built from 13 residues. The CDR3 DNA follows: TGCGCCAGCAGGAACATTTTGAAAGAGGCCCAGTACTTC. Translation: CASRNILKEAQYF.

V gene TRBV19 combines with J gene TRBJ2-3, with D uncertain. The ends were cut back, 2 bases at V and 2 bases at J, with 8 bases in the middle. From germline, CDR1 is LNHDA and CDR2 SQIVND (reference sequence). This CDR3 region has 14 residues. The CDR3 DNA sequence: TGTGCCAGTAGTATAACCCCAGCCACAGATACGCAGTATTTT. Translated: CASSITPATDTQYF.

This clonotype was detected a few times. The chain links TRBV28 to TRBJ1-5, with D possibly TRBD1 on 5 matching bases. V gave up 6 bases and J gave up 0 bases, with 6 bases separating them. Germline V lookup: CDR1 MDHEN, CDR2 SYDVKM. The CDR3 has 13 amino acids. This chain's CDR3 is CASSGGSNQPQHF. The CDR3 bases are TGTGCCAGCAGCGGGGGTAGCAATCAGCCCCAGCATTTT.

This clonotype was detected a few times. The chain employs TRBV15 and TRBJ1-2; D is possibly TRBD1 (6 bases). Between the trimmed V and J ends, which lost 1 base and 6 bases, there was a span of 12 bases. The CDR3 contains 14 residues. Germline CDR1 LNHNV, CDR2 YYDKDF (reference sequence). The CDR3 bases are TGTGCCACCAGCAGAGCTCCCACAGGGAATGGCTACACCTTC. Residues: CATSRAPTGNGYTF. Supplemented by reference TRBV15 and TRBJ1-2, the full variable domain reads DAMVIQNPRYQVTQFGKPVTLSCSQTLNHNVMYWYQQKSSQAPKLLFHYYDKDFNNEADTPDNFQSRRPNTSFCFLDIRSPGLGDTAMYLCATSRAPTGNGYTFGSGTRLTVV.

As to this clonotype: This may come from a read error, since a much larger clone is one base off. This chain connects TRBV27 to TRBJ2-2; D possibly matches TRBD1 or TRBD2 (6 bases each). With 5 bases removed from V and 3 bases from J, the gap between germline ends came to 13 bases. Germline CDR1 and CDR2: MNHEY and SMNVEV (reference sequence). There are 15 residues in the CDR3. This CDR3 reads CASSPWGADTGELFF. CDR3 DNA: TGTGCCAGCAGTCCTTGGGGGGCGGACACCGGGGAGCTGTTTTTT.

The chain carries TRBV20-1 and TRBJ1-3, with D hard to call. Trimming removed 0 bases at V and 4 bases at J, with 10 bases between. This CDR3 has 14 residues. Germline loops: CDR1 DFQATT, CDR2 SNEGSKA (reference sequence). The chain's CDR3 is CSARDSGEGNTIYF. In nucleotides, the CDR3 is TGCAGTGCTAGAGATTCCGGGGAGGGAAACACCATATATTTT.

The CDR3, as DNA: TGCGCCAGCAGCTTTATGAGCACCGGGGAGCTGTTTTTT. Residues: CASSFMSTGELFF. The chain uses TRBV5-1 and TRBJ2-2; D not certain. Per germline, CDR1 SGHRS and CDR2 YFSETQ. The CDR3 loop spans 13 amino acids. Trimming took 2 bases from V and 4 from J, leaving 6 bases between them.

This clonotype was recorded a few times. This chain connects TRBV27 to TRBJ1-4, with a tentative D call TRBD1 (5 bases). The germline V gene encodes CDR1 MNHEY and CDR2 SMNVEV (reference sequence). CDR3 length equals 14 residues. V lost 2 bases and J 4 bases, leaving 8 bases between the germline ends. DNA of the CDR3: TGTGCCAGCAGTTTAGGGACCGGTAATGAAAAACTGTTTTTT. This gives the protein CASSLGTGNEKLFF.

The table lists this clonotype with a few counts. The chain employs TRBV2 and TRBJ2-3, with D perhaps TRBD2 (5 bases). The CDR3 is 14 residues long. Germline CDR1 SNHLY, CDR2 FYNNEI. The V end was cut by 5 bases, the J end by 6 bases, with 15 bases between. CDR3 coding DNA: TGTGCCAGCAGTCAACTAGAGCGGCGGGATACGCAGTATTTT. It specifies CASSQLERRDTQYF.

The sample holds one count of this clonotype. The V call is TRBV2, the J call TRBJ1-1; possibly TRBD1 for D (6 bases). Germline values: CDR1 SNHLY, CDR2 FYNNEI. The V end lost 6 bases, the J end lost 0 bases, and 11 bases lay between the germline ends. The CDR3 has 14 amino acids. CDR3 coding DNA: TGTGCCAGCAGCAAAGGGGGTTTGAACACTGAAGCTTTCTTT. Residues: CASSKGGLNTEAFF. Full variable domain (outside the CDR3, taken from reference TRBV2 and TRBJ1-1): EPEVTQTPSHQVTQMGQEVILRCVPISNHLYFYWYRQILGQKVEFLVSFYNNEISEKSEIFDDQFSVERPDGSNFTLKIRSTKLEDSAMYFCASSKGGLNTEAFFGQGTRLTVV.

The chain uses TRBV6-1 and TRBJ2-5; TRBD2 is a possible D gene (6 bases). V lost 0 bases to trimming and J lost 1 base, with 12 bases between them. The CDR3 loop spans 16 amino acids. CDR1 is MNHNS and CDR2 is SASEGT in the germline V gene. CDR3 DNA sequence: TGTGCCAGCAGTGAAGCCGGGACTCCGGGCCAAGAGACCCAGTACTTC. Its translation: CASSEAGTPGQETQYF.

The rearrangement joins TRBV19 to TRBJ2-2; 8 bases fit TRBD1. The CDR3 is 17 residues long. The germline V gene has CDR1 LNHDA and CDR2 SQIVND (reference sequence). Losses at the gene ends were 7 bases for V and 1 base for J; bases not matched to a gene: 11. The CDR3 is CASTPPGQGWNTGELFF. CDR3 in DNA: TGTGCCAGTACCCCCCCCGGACAGGGCTGGAACACCGGGGAGCTGTTTTTT.